This paragraph covers one TCR beta chain sequence. Its specificity is unknown. The data were taken from a study of breast tumors, draining lymph nodes, adjacent tissues. Study observations and caveats: Data fit most tumor T cells coming from lymph node, expanding in tumor. Luminal-like breast cancer showed significantly higher tumor–nontumor repertoire similarity than basal-like. Tumor T cell lymph node origin was a supported hypothesis, not proven. Tumor TCR diversity was below lymph nodes but above nontumor tissue.

Trimming took 4 bases from V and 2 from J, leaving 12 bases between them. This CDR3 has 15 amino acids. Germline loops: CDR1 LGHDT, CDR2 YNNKEL (reference sequence). One entry per CDR3 protein, called by TCRdb with MiXCR from the multiplex PCR reads. The sample shows approximately 47,000 distinct CDR3 sequences, under 25% of them seen only once. The chain has TRBV3-1 and TRBJ1-5, with D uncertain. This TCR was sampled from a female donor with breast cancer. Some clones in this sample may be carry-over from other donors' samples. The sequenced material came from breast tumor tissue. In nucleotides, the CDR3 is TGTGCCAGCAGCCCCGGGGTCGGGGGCAATCAGCCCCAGCATTTT. As protein: CASSPGVGGNQPQHF.